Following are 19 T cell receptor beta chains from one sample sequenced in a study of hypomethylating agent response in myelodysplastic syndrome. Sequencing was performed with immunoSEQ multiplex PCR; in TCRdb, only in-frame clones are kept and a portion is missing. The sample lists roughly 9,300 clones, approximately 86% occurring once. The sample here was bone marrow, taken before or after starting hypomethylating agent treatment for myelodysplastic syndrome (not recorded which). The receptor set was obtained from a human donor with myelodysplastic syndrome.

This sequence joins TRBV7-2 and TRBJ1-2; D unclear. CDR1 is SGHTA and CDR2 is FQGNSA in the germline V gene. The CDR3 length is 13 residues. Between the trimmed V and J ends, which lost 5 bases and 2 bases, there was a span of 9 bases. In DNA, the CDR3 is TGTGCCAGCAGCCCGGGTAGGAACTATGGCTACACCTTC. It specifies CASSPGRNYGYTF.

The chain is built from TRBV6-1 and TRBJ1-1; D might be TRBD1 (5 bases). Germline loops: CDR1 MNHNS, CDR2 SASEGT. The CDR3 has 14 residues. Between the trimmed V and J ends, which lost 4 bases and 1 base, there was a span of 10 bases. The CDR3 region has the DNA TGTGCCAGCAGTGTGCAGGGTGAGAACACTGAAGCTTTCTTT. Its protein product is CASSVQGENTEAFF.

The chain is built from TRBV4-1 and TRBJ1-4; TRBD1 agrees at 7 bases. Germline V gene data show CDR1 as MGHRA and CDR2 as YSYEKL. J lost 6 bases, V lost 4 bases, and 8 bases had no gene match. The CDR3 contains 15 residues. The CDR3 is CASSPGTVMYEKLFF. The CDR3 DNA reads TGCGCCAGCAGCCCCGGGACAGTTATGTATGAAAAACTGTTTTTT.

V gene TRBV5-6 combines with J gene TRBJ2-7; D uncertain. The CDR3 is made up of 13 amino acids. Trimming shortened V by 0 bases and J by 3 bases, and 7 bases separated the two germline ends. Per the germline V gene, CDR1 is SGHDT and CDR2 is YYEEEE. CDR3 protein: CASSLGVVYEQYF. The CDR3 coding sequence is TGTGCCAGCAGCTTGGGGGTGGTCTACGAGCAGTACTTC.

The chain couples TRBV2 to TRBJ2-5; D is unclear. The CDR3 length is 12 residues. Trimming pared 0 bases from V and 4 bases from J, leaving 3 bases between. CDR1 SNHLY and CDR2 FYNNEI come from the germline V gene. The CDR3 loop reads CASSEARETQYF. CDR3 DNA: TGTGCCAGCAGTGAAGCCCGAGAGACCCAGTACTTC. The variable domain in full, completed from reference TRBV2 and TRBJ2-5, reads EPEVTQTPSHQVTQMGQEVILRCVPISNHLYFYWYRQILGQKVEFLVSFYNNEISEKSEIFDDQFSVERPDGSNFTLKIRSTKLEDSAMYFCASSEARETQYFGPGTRLLVL.

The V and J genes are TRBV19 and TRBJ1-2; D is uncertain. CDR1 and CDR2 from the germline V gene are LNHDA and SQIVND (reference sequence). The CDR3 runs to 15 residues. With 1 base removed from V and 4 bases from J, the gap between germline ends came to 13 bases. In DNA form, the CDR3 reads TGTGCCAGTAGTATAGGTGGGGTCGGAAGCTATGGCTACACCTTC. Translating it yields CASSIGGVGSYGYTF.

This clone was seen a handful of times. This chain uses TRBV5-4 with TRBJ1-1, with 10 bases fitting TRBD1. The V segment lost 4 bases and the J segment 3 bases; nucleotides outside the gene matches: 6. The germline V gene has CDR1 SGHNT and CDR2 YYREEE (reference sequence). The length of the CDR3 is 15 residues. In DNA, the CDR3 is TGTGCCAGCAGCGTTAGGACAGGGGGTTACACTGAAGCTTTCTTT. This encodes CASSVRTGGYTEAFF.

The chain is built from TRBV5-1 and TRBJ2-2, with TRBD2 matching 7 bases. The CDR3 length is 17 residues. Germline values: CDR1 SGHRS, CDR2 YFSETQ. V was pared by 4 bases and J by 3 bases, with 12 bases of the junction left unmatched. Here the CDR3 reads CASSVNPLAVYTGELFF. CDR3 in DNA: TGCGCCAGCAGCGTTAACCCTCTAGCGGTTTACACCGGGGAGCTGTTTTTT. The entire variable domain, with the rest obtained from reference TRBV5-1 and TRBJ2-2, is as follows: KAGVTQTPRYLIKTRGQQVTLSCSPISGHRSVSWYQQTPGQGLQFLFEYFSETQRNKGNFPGRFSGRQFSNSRSEMNVSTLELGDSALYLCASSVNPLAVYTGELFFGEGSRLTVL.

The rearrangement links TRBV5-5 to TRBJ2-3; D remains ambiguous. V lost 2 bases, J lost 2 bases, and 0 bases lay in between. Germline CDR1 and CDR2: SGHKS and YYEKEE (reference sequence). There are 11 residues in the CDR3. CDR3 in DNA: TGTGCCAGCAGCTTCACAGATACGCAGTATTTT. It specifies CASSFTDTQYF.

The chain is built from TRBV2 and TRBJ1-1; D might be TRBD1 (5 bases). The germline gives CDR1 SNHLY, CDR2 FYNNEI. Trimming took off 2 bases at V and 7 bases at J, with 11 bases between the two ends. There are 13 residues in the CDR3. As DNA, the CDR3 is TGTGCCAGCAGTGAATGGCAGGGTAGTGAAGCTTTCTTT. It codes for CASSEWQGSEAFF.

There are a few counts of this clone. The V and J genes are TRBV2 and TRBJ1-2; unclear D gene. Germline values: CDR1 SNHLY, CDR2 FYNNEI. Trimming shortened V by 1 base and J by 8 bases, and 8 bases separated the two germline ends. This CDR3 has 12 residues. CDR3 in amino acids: CASSEGMGGYTF. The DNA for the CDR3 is TGTGCCAGCAGTGAAGGGATGGGGGGCTACACCTTC. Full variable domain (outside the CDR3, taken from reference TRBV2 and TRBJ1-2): EPEVTQTPSHQVTQMGQEVILRCVPISNHLYFYWYRQILGQKVEFLVSFYNNEISEKSEIFDDQFSVERPDGSNFTLKIRSTKLEDSAMYFCASSEGMGGYTFGSGTRLTVV.

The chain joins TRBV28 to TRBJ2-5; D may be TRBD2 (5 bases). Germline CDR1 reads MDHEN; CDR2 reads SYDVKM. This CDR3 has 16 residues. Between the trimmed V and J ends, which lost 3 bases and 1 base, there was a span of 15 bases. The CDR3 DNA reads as TGTGCCAGCAGTTTCCGGGGTCGCGGTGGCCAAGAGACCCAGTACTTC. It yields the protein CASSFRGRGGQETQYF. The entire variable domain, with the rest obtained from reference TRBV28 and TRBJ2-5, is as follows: DVKVTQSSRYLVKRTGEKVFLECVQDMDHENMFWYRQDPGLGLRLIYFSYDVKMKEKGDIPEGYSVSREKKERFSLILESASTNQTSMYLCASSFRGRGGQETQYFGPGTRLLVL.

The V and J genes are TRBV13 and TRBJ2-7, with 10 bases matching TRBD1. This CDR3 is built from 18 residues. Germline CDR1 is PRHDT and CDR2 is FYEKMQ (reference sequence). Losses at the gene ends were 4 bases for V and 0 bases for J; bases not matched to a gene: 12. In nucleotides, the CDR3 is TGTGCCAGCAGCTGCCGGGACAGGGGCCGAGGGGGCTCCTACGAGCAGTACTTC. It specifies CASSCRDRGRGGSYEQYF.

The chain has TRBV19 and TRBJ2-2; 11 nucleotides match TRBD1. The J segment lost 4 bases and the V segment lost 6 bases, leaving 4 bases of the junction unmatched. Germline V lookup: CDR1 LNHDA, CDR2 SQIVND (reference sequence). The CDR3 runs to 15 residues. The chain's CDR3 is CASSLGQGATGELFF. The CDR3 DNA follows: TGTGCCAGTAGCCTCGGACAGGGGGCCACCGGGGAGCTGTTTTTT.

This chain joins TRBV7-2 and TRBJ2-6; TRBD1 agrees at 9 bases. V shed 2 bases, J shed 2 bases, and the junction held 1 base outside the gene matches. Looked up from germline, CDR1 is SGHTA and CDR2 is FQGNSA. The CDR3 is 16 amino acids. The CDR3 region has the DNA TGTGCCAGCAGCTTAACAGGGGGCGCTGGGGCCAACGTCCTGACTTTC. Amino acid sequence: CASSLTGGAGANVLTF.

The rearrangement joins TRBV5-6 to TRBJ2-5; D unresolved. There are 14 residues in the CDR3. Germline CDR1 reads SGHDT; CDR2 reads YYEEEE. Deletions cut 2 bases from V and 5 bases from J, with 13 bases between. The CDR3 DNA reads TGTGCCAGCAGCTTTTGGAATAGGCACGAGACCCAGTACTTC. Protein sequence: CASSFWNRHETQYF.

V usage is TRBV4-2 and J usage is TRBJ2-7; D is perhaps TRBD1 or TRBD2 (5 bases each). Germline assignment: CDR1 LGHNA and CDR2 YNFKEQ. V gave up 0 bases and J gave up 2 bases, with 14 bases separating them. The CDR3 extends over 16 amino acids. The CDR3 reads CASSQDGGRGTYEQYF. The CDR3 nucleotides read TGTGCCAGCAGCCAAGATGGGGGTCGCGGAACCTACGAGCAGTACTTC.

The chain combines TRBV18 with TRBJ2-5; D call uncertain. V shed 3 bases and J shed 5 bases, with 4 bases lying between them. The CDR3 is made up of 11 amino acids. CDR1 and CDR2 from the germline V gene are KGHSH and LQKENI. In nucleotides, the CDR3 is TGTGCCAGCTCACCGGGGGAGACCCAGTACTTC. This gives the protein CASSPGETQYF.

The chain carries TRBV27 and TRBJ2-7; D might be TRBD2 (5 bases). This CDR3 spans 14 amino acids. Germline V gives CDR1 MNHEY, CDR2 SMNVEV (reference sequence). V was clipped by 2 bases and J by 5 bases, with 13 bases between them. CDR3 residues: CASSLKGAGDEQYF. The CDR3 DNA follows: TGTGCCAGCAGTTTAAAAGGAGCCGGGGACGAGCAGTACTTC.